This TCR beta chain is drawn from a study of blood T cells in healthy people across ages. General study points: Roughly linear age-related decline in beta diversity appeared, significant by age approximately 41.

The use of a sample-barcoded 5' primer and a J-beta primer mix characterized a second PCR of about 6 to 12 cycles. Template switching added a 12-random-nucleotide identifier to every cDNA molecule. TCRdb reanalysed the 5' RACE reads using MiXCR and keeps one entry per CDR3 protein. The sample shows around 870,000 distinct CDR3 sequences, more than 25% of them seen only once. Of note for this clonotype: Its cognate antigen is unknown.

The germline V gene has CDR1 SEHNR and CDR2 FQNEAQ (reference sequence). The CDR3 sequence is 15 residues long. V lost 2 bases and J lost 5; bases outside the gene matches: 8. The authors isolated at least 6 million PBMCs per sample. The clonotype was recovered from an elderly woman in good health. V gene TRBV7-9 combines with J gene TRBJ2-7; 8 positions agree with TRBD2. The specimen was blood. CDR3 sequence reads: CASSLLAGGDHEQYF. The CDR3 DNA reads TGTGCCAGCAGCTTATTGGCGGGAGGAGATCACGAGCAGTACTTC.